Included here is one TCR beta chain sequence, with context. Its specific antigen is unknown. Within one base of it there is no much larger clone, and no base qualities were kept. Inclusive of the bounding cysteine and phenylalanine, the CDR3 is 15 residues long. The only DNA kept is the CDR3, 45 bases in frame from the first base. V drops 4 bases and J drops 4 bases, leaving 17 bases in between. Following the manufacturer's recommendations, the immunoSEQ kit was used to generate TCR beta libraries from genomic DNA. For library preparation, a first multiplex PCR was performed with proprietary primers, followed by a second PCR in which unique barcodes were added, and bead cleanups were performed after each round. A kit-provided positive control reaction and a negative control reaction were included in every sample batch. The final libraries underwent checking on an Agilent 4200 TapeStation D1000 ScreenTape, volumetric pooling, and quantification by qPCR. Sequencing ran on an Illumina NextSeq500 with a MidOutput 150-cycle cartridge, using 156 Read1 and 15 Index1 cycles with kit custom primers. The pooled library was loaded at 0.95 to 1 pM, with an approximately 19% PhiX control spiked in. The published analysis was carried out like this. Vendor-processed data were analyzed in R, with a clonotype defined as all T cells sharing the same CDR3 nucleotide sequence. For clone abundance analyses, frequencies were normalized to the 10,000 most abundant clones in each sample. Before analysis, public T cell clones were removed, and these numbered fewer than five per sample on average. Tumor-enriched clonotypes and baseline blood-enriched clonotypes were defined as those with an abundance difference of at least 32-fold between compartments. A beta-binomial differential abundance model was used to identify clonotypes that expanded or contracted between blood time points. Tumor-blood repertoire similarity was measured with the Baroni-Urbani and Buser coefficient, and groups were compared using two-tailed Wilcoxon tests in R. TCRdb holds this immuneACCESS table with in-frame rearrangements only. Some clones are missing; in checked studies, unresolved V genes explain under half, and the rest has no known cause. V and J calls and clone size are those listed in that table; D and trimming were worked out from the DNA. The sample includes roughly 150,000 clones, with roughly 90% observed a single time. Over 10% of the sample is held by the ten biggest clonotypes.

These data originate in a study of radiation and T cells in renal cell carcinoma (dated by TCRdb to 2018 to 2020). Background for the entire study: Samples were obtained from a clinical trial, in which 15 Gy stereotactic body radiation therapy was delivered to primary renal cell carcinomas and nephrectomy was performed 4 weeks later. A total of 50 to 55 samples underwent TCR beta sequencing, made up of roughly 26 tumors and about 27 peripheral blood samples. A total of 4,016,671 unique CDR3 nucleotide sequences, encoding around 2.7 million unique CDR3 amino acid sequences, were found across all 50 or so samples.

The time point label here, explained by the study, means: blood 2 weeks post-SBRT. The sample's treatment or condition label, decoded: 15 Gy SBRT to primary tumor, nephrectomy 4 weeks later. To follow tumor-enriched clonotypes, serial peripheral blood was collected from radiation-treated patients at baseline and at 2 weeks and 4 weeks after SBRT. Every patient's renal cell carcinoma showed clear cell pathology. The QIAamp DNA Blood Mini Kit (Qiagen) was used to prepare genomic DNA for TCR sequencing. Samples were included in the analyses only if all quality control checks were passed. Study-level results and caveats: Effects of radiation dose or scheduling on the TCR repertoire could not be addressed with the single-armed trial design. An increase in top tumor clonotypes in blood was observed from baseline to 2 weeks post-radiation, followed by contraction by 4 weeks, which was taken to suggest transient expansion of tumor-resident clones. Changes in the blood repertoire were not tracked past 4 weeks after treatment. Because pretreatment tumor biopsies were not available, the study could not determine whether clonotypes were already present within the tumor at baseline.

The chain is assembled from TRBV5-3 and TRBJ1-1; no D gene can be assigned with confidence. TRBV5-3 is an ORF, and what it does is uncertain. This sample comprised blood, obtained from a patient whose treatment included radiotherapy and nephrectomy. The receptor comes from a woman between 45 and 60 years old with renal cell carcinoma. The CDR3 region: CARSEETERSTEAFF. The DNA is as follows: TGTGCCAGAAGCGAGGAGACGGAGCGGAGCACTGAAGCTTTCTTT.